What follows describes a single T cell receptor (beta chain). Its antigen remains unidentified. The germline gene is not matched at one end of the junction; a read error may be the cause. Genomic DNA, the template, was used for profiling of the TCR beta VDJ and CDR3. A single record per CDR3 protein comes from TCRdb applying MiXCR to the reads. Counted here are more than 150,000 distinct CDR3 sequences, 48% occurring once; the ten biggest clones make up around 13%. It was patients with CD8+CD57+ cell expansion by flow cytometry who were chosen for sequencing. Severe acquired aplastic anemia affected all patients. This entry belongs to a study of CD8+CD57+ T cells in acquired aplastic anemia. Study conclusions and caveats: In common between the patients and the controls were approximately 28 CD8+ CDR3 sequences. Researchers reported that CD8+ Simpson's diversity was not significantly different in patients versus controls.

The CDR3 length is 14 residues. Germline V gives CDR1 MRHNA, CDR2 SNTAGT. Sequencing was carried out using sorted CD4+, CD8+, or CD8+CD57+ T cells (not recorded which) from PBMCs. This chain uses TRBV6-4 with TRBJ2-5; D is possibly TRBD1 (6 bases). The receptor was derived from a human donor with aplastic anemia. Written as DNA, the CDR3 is TGTGCCAGCAGTGCCGGGACACAACAAGTGACCCAGTACTTC. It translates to CASSAGTQQVTQYF.